The 3 T cell receptor beta chains below were found in one sample sequenced in a study of blood T cells in healthy people across ages (dated by TCRdb to between 2014 and 2017). The library was prepared using 5' RACE. Sequencing instrument: Illumina HiSeq 2500. The second PCR ran for roughly 7 to 12 cycles and used a J-beta primer mix along with a sample-barcoded 5' primer. TCRdb redid the processing of the public reads, applying fastp at Q25 and MiXCR, and retained in-frame beta chains. Rows with one shared CDR3 protein collapse into an entry with the most common genes and DNA. Counted in this sample were roughly 1,100,000 distinct CDR3 sequences; under 30% of them appeared once. About 0.8% of the sample belongs to the ten largest clones. The data were also submitted as part of a second study, on T cells of mothers and their children.

Sequencing was done on a sample of blood. The receptors were sampled from a girl aged 2 to 10 in good health.

The chain uses TRBV13 and TRBJ2-1; 7 positions agree with TRBD2. Trimming at V came to 9 bases and at J to 0 bases, leaving 5 bases not matched to a gene. Germline values: CDR1 PRHDT, CDR2 FYEKMQ (reference sequence). The CDR3 consists of 14 residues. DNA of the CDR3: TGTGCCAGTCGAGCGGGGAACTCCTACAATGAGCAGTTCTTC. This gives the protein CASRAGNSYNEQFF.

V is TRBV6-2 or TRBV6-3 and J is TRBJ1-1, with D unresolved. Germline assignment: CDR1 MNHEY and CDR2 SVGEGT. This CDR3 has 17 residues. The V end was cut by 4 bases, the J end by 1 base, with 19 bases between. The CDR3 here is CASSSILSSHGNTEAFF. The CDR3 DNA sequence: TGTGCCAGCAGTTCTATTCTATCTAGCCATGGGAACACTGAAGCTTTCTTT.

This chain joins TRBV6-1 and TRBJ2-6; D call uncertain. Germline V gene data show CDR1 as MNHNS and CDR2 as SASEGT. The germline V and J ends were trimmed by 8 bases and 0 bases, with 8 bases remaining between them. The CDR3 contains 14 residues. Here the CDR3 DNA reads TGTGCCAGCCGTTTTTCCTCTGGGGCCAACGTCCTGACTTTC. Its protein is CASRFSSGANVLTF.